Sequencing of this T cell receptor beta chain was carried out in a study of CD8 T cells in ankylosing spondylitis. Study results and limitations: Several highly homologous variants made up a TCR beta motif, and this motif appeared characteristic of ankylosing spondylitis blood. There was reportedly significant enrichment of clones that were disease-linked in matched ankylosing spondylitis synovial fluid.

This clonotype was counted at least ten times. Its antigen remains unknown. The V and J ends lost 3 bases and 7 bases respectively, with 13 bases between them. Germline lookup yields CDR1 MNHEY and CDR2 SMNVEV (reference sequence). The CDR3 runs to 14 residues. Preparation of TCR beta libraries was done by quantitative 5'-RACE with molecular barcodes. TCRdb analysed the 5' RACE reads with MiXCR anew, one entry per CDR3 protein. There are about 220,000 distinct CDR3 sequences in the sample; about 7% occur only once, and over 12% lies in the top ten. The rearrangement uses TRBV27 and TRBJ1-5; D remains unclear. The TCR originated in a male donor with ankylosing spondylitis. Sequencing was carried out using blood, either unsorted or a sorted T cell fraction (not recorded which). This CDR3 is CASSFNGVGQPQHF. The DNA for the CDR3 is TGTGCCAGCAGTTTTAATGGGGTGGGCCAGCCCCAGCATTTT.